This T cell receptor beta chain was captured in a study of radiotherapy plus CTLA-4 blockade in lung cancer. Whole-study findings and limits: Some TCR clones had been derived from tumors. These clones expanded in peripheral blood after radiotherapy plus ipilimumab. Dynamics of early blood T cell clones, together with interferon-beta, were reportedly the best predictors of response.

Trimming took 6 bases from V and 2 from J, leaving 10 bases between them. The CDR3 has 13 residues. Germline V gene data show CDR1 as MNHEY and CDR2 as SMNVEV (reference sequence). Comments on this clone: Its antigen is still unknown.

Repertoires were generated with immunoSEQ multiplex PCR, while TCRdb's copy carries only in-frame clones and drops some. The sample has some 110,000 clones, 70% to 90% seen once. Focal radiation was given together with CTLA-4 blockade (ipilimumab) to patients with chemo-refractory metastatic non-small-cell lung cancer. The sequences come from peripheral blood, collected from a patient treated with radiotherapy plus ipilimumab. This chain joins TRBV27 and TRBJ1-1; D remains ambiguous. The receptor's source is a human donor with non-small cell lung cancer that progressed on radiotherapy plus ipilimumab. The CDR3: CASSLKSNTEAFF. The CDR3 DNA reads TGTGCCAGCAGCCTGAAGTCCAACACTGAAGCTTTCTTT.